This T cell receptor (beta chain) was captured in a study of neurological immune-mediated disorders (dated by TCRdb to the late 2010s). Some background on the complete study: The study compared peripheral blood TCR-beta repertoires of HTLV-I-associated myelopathy (HAM/TSP) patients, multiple sclerosis patients and healthy controls using UMI-based sequencing. Longitudinal samples, technical triplicates and paired sorted CD4+ and CD8+ T-cell subsets, alongside PBMC samples, were included among the approximately 99 TCR-beta libraries. Of the 65 to 70 subjects in the cohort, about 14 were HAM/TSP patients, some 35 were multiple sclerosis patients, and approximately 20 were healthy controls.

Via the germline V gene (reference sequence), CDR1 is LGHDT and CDR2 YNNKEL. V loses 7 bases of germline sequence and J loses 1 base, and the interval between the two ends is 8 bases. Including the terminal cysteine and phenylalanine, the CDR3 comprises 14 residues. Just CDR3 DNA is preserved here, 42 bases in frame from base 1. The healthy controls were volunteers from blood banks in Maryland, USA. For the unsorted PBMC libraries, 2 million PBMCs were stored in RNAlater at -80 degrees C until RNA extraction and were used to generate the libraries. Peripheral blood underwent Ficoll-Hypaque density gradient centrifugation to isolate PBMCs, which were then cryopreserved in liquid nitrogen. This clonotype has a count of ten or more. It lacks a known antigen. Base-call qualities are not available, and no considerably larger clone is one nucleotide away. cDNA synthesis used template-switch 5'RACE with a primer carrying a 10-nucleotide random unique molecular identifier tagging each TCR transcript. Every sequencing run covered 15-18 subjects and yielded more than 180 million TCR-beta sequences. The RNeasy kit was used for extraction of total RNA. The KAPA Real-time Library Amplification kit was used to amplify TCR-beta VDJ regions with primers for the TCR constant region and the 5'RACE anchor. Sample indexes and Illumina adaptors were added in a first PCR, and a second PCR then increased library yield. After purification with Ampure beads, the TCR product of roughly 650 bp was size-selected on a 2% E-gel SizeSelection system. Before pooling, library quality was assessed on a Bioanalyzer, concentration was determined with Qubit, and library quantification was performed with the Kapa Library Quantification kit. An Illumina HiSeq 2500 sequenced the libraries paired-end 2 x 150 bp. To increase sequence diversity, roughly 24-32% phiX was spiked into each library pool. The study's own analysis went as follows. The UMI-based MiGEC pipeline processed quality-filtered reads and removed over 80% of raw TCR sequences during error correction. VDJ genes were aligned to IMGT germline references, and clonotypes were defined by unique CDR3 amino acid sequence plus V-J genes. Clonal expansion, Shannon diversity and CDR3 relatedness (CalcPairwiseDistances, ClusterSamples) were evaluated with VDJtools, and phylogenetic trees were built with CLCbio workbench. A clone was classed as expanded if it had 8 or more unique UMIs, a cutoff based on coefficient-of-variation modelling across technical triplicates. TCRdb cleaned the public reads at Q25 with fastp, built clones with MiXCR and kept in-frame beta chains. Rows with one shared CDR3 protein collapse into an entry with the most common genes and DNA. The V and J calls were determined by TCRdb, not by the authors. Within this sample are 49,000 or so distinct CDR3 sequences, with 16% of them counted one time only. The ten largest account for 3.5% to 4.5% of the sample.

Paper-wide results and their limitations: No identical CDR3 amino acid sequences were found to be shared among expanded clones across subjects, suggesting that TCR-beta repertoires were private in all groups. TCR clonal expansion was highest in HAM/TSP patients and lowest in MS patients, with MS patients falling below even healthy controls.

The rearranged chain carries TRBV3-1 and TRBJ2-6; the D gene remains uncertain. The sequencing input was PBMCs. This clonotype was obtained from a man between 60 and 75 years old in good health. The nucleotide sequence is given as TGTGCCAGCACCCGAGGATCTGGGGCCAACGTCCTGACTTTC. The resulting protein is CASTRGSGANVLTF.